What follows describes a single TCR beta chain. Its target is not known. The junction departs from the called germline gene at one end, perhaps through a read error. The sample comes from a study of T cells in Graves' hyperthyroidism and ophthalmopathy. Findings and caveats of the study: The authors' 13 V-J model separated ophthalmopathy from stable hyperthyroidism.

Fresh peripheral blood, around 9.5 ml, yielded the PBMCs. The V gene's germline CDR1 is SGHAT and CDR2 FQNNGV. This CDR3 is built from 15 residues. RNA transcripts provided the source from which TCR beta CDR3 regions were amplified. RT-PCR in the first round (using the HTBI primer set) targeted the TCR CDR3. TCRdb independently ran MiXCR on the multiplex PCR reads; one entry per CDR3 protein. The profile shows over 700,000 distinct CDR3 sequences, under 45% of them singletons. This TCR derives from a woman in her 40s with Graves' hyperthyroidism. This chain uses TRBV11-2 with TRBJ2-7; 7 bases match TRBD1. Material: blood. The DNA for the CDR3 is TGTGTCAGCAGCTCCCGACAGGGCCCGTCGTACGAGCAGTACTTC. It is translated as CVSSSRQGPSYEQYF.